Following are 20 T cell receptor beta chains from one sample sequenced in a study of blood T cell repertoires in COVID-19 (dated by TCRdb to 2018 to 2020). Libraries were built with the immunoSEQ multiplex PCR assay. The immuneACCESS repertoire file appears here via TCRdb, limited to in-frame rearrangements. These files lack a portion of the clones; in checked studies, under half of the deficit traces to unresolved V genes, and the cause of the others is not known. The sample yields some 160,000 clones; approximately 80% were counted once. The top ten clones comprise roughly 8% of the sample. The sequenced sample was PBMCs or T cells enriched from blood (not recorded which). The receptors were gathered from a woman in her forties or fifties who had recovered from COVID-19.

The chain links TRBV10-3 to TRBJ2-7, with 12 bases matching TRBD2. The junction had 10 bases not matched to a gene; V was cut back by 8 bases and J by 8 bases. The CDR3 has 14 amino acids. CDR1 is ENHRY, CDR2 SYGVKD, per germline. The CDR3 DNA reads as TGTGCCATCCAGAGTCTAGCGGGAGGGGTAAAGCAGTACTTC. As protein: CAIQSLAGGVKQYF.

The chain couples TRBV7-2 to TRBJ1-5; 9 bases line up with TRBD1. This CDR3 comprises 15 residues. V shed 4 bases, J shed 2 bases, and the junction held 3 bases outside the gene matches. Germline V CDR1 and CDR2: SGHTA, FQGNSA. CDR3 DNA sequence: TGTGCCAGCAGCTCGACAGGGGGGGGCAATCAGCCCCAGCATTTT. Amino acid sequence: CASSSTGGGNQPQHF.

The rearrangement uses TRBV7-2 and TRBJ2-2; maybe TRBD1 (6 bases). CDR1 SGHTA and CDR2 FQGNSA come from the germline V gene. Deletions cut 8 bases from V and 0 bases from J, with 13 bases between. The CDR3 has 15 amino acids. In nucleotides, the CDR3 is TGTGCCAGCGGTTCTGGGACACCGAACACCGGGGAGCTGTTTTTT. Its translation is CASGSGTPNTGELFF.

The J gene is TRBJ2-3, the V gene TRBV19; TRBD2 agrees at 10 bases. Germline CDR1 reads LNHDA; CDR2 reads SQIVND (reference sequence). This CDR3 has 15 residues. With V trimmed by 3 bases and J by 3 bases, 3 bases remained unmatched. CDR3 loop: CASSIPLAGTDTQYF. CDR3 bases: TGTGCCAGTAGTATCCCACTAGCGGGGACAGATACGCAGTATTTT.

This clone has only one observation. V and J are TRBV3-1 (or the pseudogene TRBV3-2) and TRBJ2-2, with 7 bases fitting TRBD1. The CDR3 consists of 14 residues. Germline V lookup: CDR1 LGHDT, CDR2 YNNKEL (reference sequence). J was trimmed by 4 bases and V by 7 bases; bases with no gene match: 6. In DNA, the CDR3 is TGTGCCAGCAATCAGGGGGTTGGCACCGGGGAGCTGTTTTTT. Its translation is CASNQGVGTGELFF.

This clone has only one observation. V is TRBV19 and J is TRBJ1-6; D not resolved. Germline CDR1 reads LNHDA; CDR2 reads SQIVND (reference sequence). This CDR3 spans 16 amino acids. Trimming cost V 4 bases and J 1 base, with 11 bases left between them. In nucleotides, the CDR3 is TGTGCCAGTAGTACAACGAGGGCTTCCTATAATTCACCCCTCCACTTT. This translates into CASSTTRASYNSPLHF.

This chain uses TRBV5-1 with TRBJ2-5; D is possibly TRBD2 (6 bases). Trimming took 0 bases from V and 5 from J, leaving 14 bases between them. The CDR3 extends over 15 amino acids. The germline V gene encodes CDR1 SGHRS and CDR2 YFSETQ. Here the CDR3 DNA reads TGCGCCAGCAGCTTGGGGAGGAGGGATCGGGAGACCCAGTACTTC. Amino acid sequence: CASSLGRRDRETQYF.

The rearrangement joins TRBV4-3 to TRBJ1-4; a possible D gene is TRBD1 (5 bases). This CDR3 contains 16 residues. Trimming pared 2 bases from V and 3 bases from J, leaving 13 bases between. Germline V CDR1 and CDR2: LGHNA, YSLEER. The CDR3 DNA sequence: TGCGCCAGCAGCCAACAGCCGGGGGTCGCTAATGAAAAACTGTTTTTT. As protein: CASSQQPGVANEKLFF.

The V gene is TRBV28, the J gene TRBJ1-1, with TRBD1 matching over 7 bases. Germline loops: CDR1 MDHEN, CDR2 SYDVKM. The CDR3 extends over 17 amino acids. J gave up 0 bases and V 2 bases, and 9 bases lay outside the gene matches. The CDR3 spells CASSLGMDRPLNTEAFF. CDR3 DNA: TGTGCCAGCAGTTTAGGGATGGACAGGCCATTGAACACTGAAGCTTTCTTT.

The rearrangement joins TRBV27 to TRBJ1-6; possibly TRBD1 for D (5 bases). CDR3 length equals 14 residues. V lost 7 bases and J 9 bases, leaving 16 bases between the germline ends. From germline, CDR1 is MNHEY and CDR2 SMNVEV (reference sequence). The CDR3 sequence: CASKYGARGSPLHF. CDR3 nucleotides: TGTGCCAGCAAATATGGGGCAAGGGGTTCACCCCTCCACTTT.

The rearrangement joins TRBV5-1 to TRBJ1-4; D call uncertain. The CDR3 runs to 15 residues. Per germline, CDR1 SGHRS and CDR2 YFSETQ. The V gene lost 4 bases and the J gene lost 5 bases, with 15 bases spanning the gap. CDR3 sequence reads: CASSSAPPPNEKLFF. The CDR3 DNA reads TGCGCCAGCAGCAGTGCGCCACCTCCCAATGAAAAACTGTTTTTT.

The chain links TRBV3-1 (or the pseudogene TRBV3-2) to TRBJ2-2; 12 bases line up with TRBD2. Trimming cost V 6 bases and J 7 bases; bases outside gene matches: 9. The CDR3 totals 16 residues. The germline gives CDR1 LGHDT, CDR2 YNNKEL (reference sequence). The CDR3 sequence: CASRVLAGGPIGELFF. In DNA form, the CDR3 reads TGTGCCAGCAGGGTGCTAGCGGGGGGGCCGATCGGGGAGCTGTTTTTT.

The V and J genes are TRBV7-2 and TRBJ2-1; 8 nucleotides match TRBD2. J lost 7 bases, V lost 2 bases, and 7 bases had no gene match. This CDR3 is 15 amino acids long. Germline loops: CDR1 SGHTA, CDR2 FQGNSA. CDR3 in amino acids: CASSLSGSLGNEQFF. The CDR3 nucleotides read TGTGCCAGCAGCTTAAGCGGGAGCTTGGGAAATGAGCAGTTCTTC. Filled out from reference TRBV7-2 and TRBJ2-1, the complete variable domain reads GAGVSQSPSNKVTEKGKDVELRCDPISGHTALYWYRQSLGQGLEFLIYFQGNSAPDKSGLPSDRFSAERTGGSVSTLTIQRTQQEDSAVYLCASSLSGSLGNEQFFGPGTRLTVL.

Only a few counts were recorded for this clone. V is TRBV7-2 and J is TRBJ1-5, with D unresolved. The ends were cut back, 5 bases at V and 4 bases at J, with 12 bases in the middle. This CDR3 spans 14 amino acids. Germline V gene data show CDR1 as SGHTA and CDR2 as FQGNSA. CDR3 residues: CASSRGQLNQPQHF. The CDR3 DNA reads TGTGCCAGCAGCCGCGGGCAGCTTAATCAGCCCCAGCATTTT.

The table lists this clone with a count of one. CDR3 sequence reads: CASSRDSKTEAFF. DNA for the CDR3: TGTGCCAGCAGCCGTGACAGTAAGACTGAAGCTTTCTTT. This chain uses TRBV3-1 (or the pseudogene TRBV3-2) with TRBJ1-1, with D possibly matching TRBD1 (5 bases). There are 13 residues in the CDR3. V was trimmed by 4 bases and J by 5 bases, leaving 11 bases between them. Germline V gene sequence: CDR1 LGHDT, CDR2 YNNKEL (reference sequence).

This clone was found once. The V and J genes are TRBV9 and TRBJ1-6; possibly TRBD1 for D (5 bases). Germline CDR1 is SGDLS and CDR2 is YYNGEE. The V end lost 1 base, the J end lost 7 bases, and 12 bases lay between the germline ends. This CDR3 has 15 residues. The CDR3: CASSVSQTANSPLHF. For the CDR3, the DNA is TGTGCCAGCAGCGTATCCCAGACAGCAAATTCACCCCTCCACTTT.

The chain has TRBV28 and TRBJ2-1, with TRBD2 matching 12 bases. This CDR3 has 21 amino acids. Germline-derived CDR1 and CDR2 are MDHEN and SYDVKM. The junction had 21 bases not matched to a gene; V was cut back by 8 bases and J by 1 base. In DNA form, the CDR3 reads TGTGCCAGCCTTGGACTAGCGGGAAGGGGGGGCCCTCCCGGGTCCTACAATGAGCAGTTCTTC. Amino acid sequence: CASLGLAGRGGPPGSYNEQFF.

The rearrangement uses TRBV4-3 and TRBJ2-1, with 7 bases identical to TRBD2. CDR1 and CDR2 (germline): LGHNA, YSLEER. This CDR3 has 13 residues. J lost 10 bases, V lost 3 bases, and 6 bases had no gene match. The CDR3 is CASSQRGSGEQFF. The DNA of the CDR3 is TGCGCCAGCAGCCAGCGAGGTAGCGGGGAGCAGTTCTTC.

The gene calls are TRBV28 and TRBJ2-3; D is perhaps TRBD2 (6 bases). The CDR3 is 13 residues long. Trimming cost V 9 bases and J 2 bases, with 12 bases left between them. From germline, CDR1 is MDHEN and CDR2 SYDVKM. DNA of the CDR3: TGTGCCAGAAATAGCGGAGTCACAGATACGCAGTATTTT. Protein: CARNSGVTDTQYF.

V is TRBV5-1 and J is TRBJ1-6; a possible D gene is TRBD1 (5 bases). The germline gives CDR1 SGHRS, CDR2 YFSETQ. Deletions cut 4 bases from V and 6 bases from J, with 17 bases between. The CDR3 runs 16 residues. This CDR3 is CASSLMGPRANSPLHF. The CDR3, as DNA: TGCGCCAGCAGCCTCATGGGGCCGCGAGCTAATTCACCCCTCCACTTT.